The clone carrying this T cell receptor (beta chain) was counted many times. Its antigen is unknown. The library protocol tagged each TCR cDNA with a unique molecular identifier. Each CDR3 protein gets one entry after TCRdb re-called the 5' RACE reads with MiXCR. The sample lists about 38,000 distinct CDR3 sequences, less than 6.5% occurring once. This sample is drawn from a study of spatial heterogeneity in lung cancer. Looking at the study overall: Sequences of the beta chain were consistently detected in greater numbers than alpha-chain sequences.

The CDR3 covers 14 residues. V gave up 5 bases and J gave up 6 bases; unmatched junction bases: 9. Per the germline V gene, CDR1 is SQVTM and CDR2 is ANQGSEA. Notes on the study in general: Resection saw ubiquitous expanded tumor TCRs appear in blood more than follow-up did.

As for time point: sample taken at primary tumor resection. There were 72 donors, all of them untreated patients with early-stage non-small cell lung cancer. This chain uses TRBV29-1 with TRBJ2-3, with TRBD1 identical over 9 bases. Sequencing used PBMCs, obtained at surgery. The sequence was obtained from a female donor with early-stage non-small cell lung cancer. The CDR3 loop reads CSVPRDRDADTQYF. The DNA for the CDR3 is TGCAGCGTTCCTCGGGACAGGGATGCGGATACGCAGTATTTT.